This T cell receptor beta chain stems from a study of OX40 agonist ivuxolimab in advanced cancers. About the research overall: Of mixed ages from 23 to 79 and averaging 60 years, the group was roughly 85% male. Partial responses were achieved by three patients, of whom one had hepatocellular carcinoma and two had cutaneous melanoma.

Libraries were prepared by immunoSEQ multiplex PCR; TCRdb keeps only in-frame clonotypes and omits some of them. The sample contains 60,000 to 65,000 clones, around 87% of which appear only once. Germline values: CDR1 KGHSH, CDR2 LQKENI. V dropped 1 base and J dropped 3 bases, with 15 bases sitting between them. The CDR3 loop spans 16 amino acids. Concerning this clone itself: Its matching antigen is unknown.

General observations from the study: The authors did not determine the antigen specificity of the expanded peripheral T cells.

V gene TRBV18 combines with J gene TRBJ1-1, with a possible D match to TRBD1 (5 bases). The sequence was obtained from an adult with an advanced solid tumor such as melanoma, head and neck, liver or kidney cancer. This sample comprised CD4+ or CD8+ T cells sorted from blood, obtained in a trial of the OX40 agonist ivuxolimab. CDR3: CASSPRRGKGDTEAFF. CDR3 nucleotide sequence: TGTGCCAGCTCACCACGTCGGGGGAAAGGGGACACTGAAGCTTTCTTT. Full variable domain (rest looked up from reference TRBV18 and TRBJ1-1): NAGVMQNPRHLVRRRGQEARLRCSPMKGHSHVYWYRQLPEEGLKFMVYLQKENIIDESGMPKERFSAEFPKEGPSILRIQQVVRGDSAAYFCASSPRRGKGDTEAFFGQGTRLTVV.